This is a list of T cell receptor beta chains from one sample in a study of response to subunit inactivated influenza vaccine. MiXCR, applied by TCRdb to the RT-PCR reads, yields one record per CDR3 protein. This table has 600,000 to 700,000 distinct CDR3 sequences, around 15% appearing once. Material: PBMCs from blood, obtained 14 to 15 days before vaccination. The receptors were gathered from a man in his forties or fifties who received an inactivated influenza vaccine. CDR3s include the opening cysteine and the closing phenylalanine or tryptophan.

CDR3: CASSLDGQETQYF
J: TRBJ2-5
V: TRBV12-3/TRBV12-4

CDR3: CSARGSGGSDTQYF
J: TRBJ2-3
V: TRBV20-1

CDR3: CASISHGGQGANEQYF
J: TRBJ2-7
V: TRBV10-2

CDR3: CAAAPGGISPLHF
J: TRBJ1-6
V: TRBV10-3

CDR3: CASSHGTRASTDTQYF
J: TRBJ2-3
V: TRBV4-2

CDR3: CASSQDISYPYEQYF
J: TRBJ2-7
V: TRBV6-1

CDR3: CASREPGGEQHF
J: TRBJ2-7
V: TRBV12-3/TRBV12-4

CDR3: CASSLAPGNNEQFF
J: TRBJ2-1
V: TRBV5-1

CDR3: CATSDRGTGGLETQYF
J: TRBJ2-5
V: TRBV24-1

CDR3: CASSSGDPWDTQYF
J: TRBJ2-3
V: TRBV11-2

CDR3: CASRKMGTSVYNEQFF
J: TRBJ2-1
V: TRBV6-2/TRBV6-3

CDR3: CASSSRQGGNIQYF
J: TRBJ2-4
V: TRBV28

CDR3: CSAGTSDGYTF
J: TRBJ1-2
V: TRBV20-1

CDR3: CAISERGGIRNTEAFF
J: TRBJ1-1
V: TRBV10-3

CDR3: CASSYSTDEQYF
J: TRBJ2-7
V: TRBV6-6

CDR3: CASSLERQALGNEQFF
J: TRBJ2-1
V: TRBV7-9

CDR3: CASKPQGVGSNYGYTF
J: TRBJ1-2
V: TRBV7-9

CDR3: CATRLAGAGGEQFF
J: TRBJ2-1
V: TRBV10-3

CDR3: CASSSGQESYELYF
J: TRBJ2-7
V: TRBV7-9